The 21 T cell receptor beta chains listed next were all sequenced from one sample in a study of T cells in Graves' hyperthyroidism and ophthalmopathy. Regions amplified from RNA transcripts were the TCR beta CDR3 regions. The HTBI primer set served for first-round RT-PCR of the TCR CDR3. TCRdb re-analysed the multiplex PCR reads in MiXCR, keeping a single row per CDR3 protein. The profile shows about 350,000 distinct CDR3 sequences, about 17% of them singletons. Sample: blood. The source is a woman aged 25 to 39 with Graves' hyperthyroidism that later progressed to Graves' ophthalmopathy.

At least ten counts were recorded for this clonotype. This chain connects TRBV12-3 or TRBV12-4 to TRBJ1-1; D not certain. Trimming pared 8 bases from V and 6 bases from J, leaving 10 bases between. The CDR3 has 11 amino acids. Here the CDR3 reads CASRYGPEAFF. In DNA form, the CDR3 reads TGTGCCAGCCGCTATGGGCCTGAAGCTTTCTTT.

The chain employs TRBV4-1 and TRBJ1-5; 10 positions match TRBD1. With V trimmed by 3 bases and J by 2 bases, 13 bases remained unmatched. Germline-derived CDR1 and CDR2 are MGHRA and YSYEKL. The CDR3 consists of 19 residues. The CDR3 here is CASSHLPGQGRAGNQPQHF. The DNA of the CDR3 is TGCGCCAGCAGCCACCTTCCGGGACAGGGGAGAGCGGGCAATCAGCCCCAGCATTTT.

This clonotype was seen at least ten times. V gene TRBV20-1 combines with J gene TRBJ2-3; 9 nucleotides align to TRBD2. The CDR3 length is 15 residues. V lost 0 bases, J lost 0 bases, and 1 base stayed unmatched. CDR1 and CDR2 from the germline V gene are DFQATT and SNEGSKA (reference sequence). CDR3 sequence (DNA): TGCAGTGCTAGAGAGGGACTAGCTAGCACAGATACGCAGTATTTT. This codes for CSAREGLASTDTQYF.

This clonotype was observed at least ten times. The chain combines TRBV12-3 or TRBV12-4 with TRBJ2-2, with a possible D match to TRBD1 (5 bases). This CDR3 comprises 15 residues. The V end was cut by 2 bases, the J end by 1 base, with 8 bases between. CDR3 sequence (DNA): TGTGCCAGCAGTTTACGGCAGGGGAACACCGGGGAGCTGTTTTTT. Residues: CASSLRQGNTGELFF.

This clonotype occurred many times. The chain is built from TRBV2 and TRBJ2-1; the D is unclear. Germline-derived CDR1 and CDR2 are SNHLY and FYNNEI. The CDR3 length is 11 residues. The V gene lost 7 bases and the J gene lost 4 bases, with 5 bases spanning the gap. CDR3: CASKVYNEQFF. CDR3 bases: TGTGCCAGCAAGGTATACAATGAGCAGTTCTTC.

The J gene is TRBJ2-5, the V gene TRBV3-1; D not certain. Trimming shortened V by 1 base and J by 2 bases, and 14 bases separated the two germline ends. Germline V gene data show CDR1 as LGHDT and CDR2 as YNNKEL (reference sequence). The CDR3 runs 16 residues. For the CDR3, the DNA is TGTGCCAGCAGCCAAGTCCGAAACCGCCTGCAAGAGACCCAGTACTTC. This codes for CASSQVRNRLQETQYF.

The sample holds many counts of this clonotype. The chain has TRBV29-1 and TRBJ1-2; D remains unclear. The germline gives CDR1 SQVTM, CDR2 ANQGSEA. Trimming removed 4 bases at V and 3 bases at J, with 6 bases between. This CDR3 has 11 residues. This CDR3 is CSVVLDYGYTF. CDR3 nucleotides: TGCAGCGTTGTATTGGACTATGGCTACACCTTC.

This clonotype showed up many times. This chain links TRBV30 with TRBJ1-6, with TRBD1 identical over 10 bases. The V gene end was trimmed by 6 bases and the J gene end by 9 bases; junction bases not matched to a gene: 8. This CDR3 has 14 residues. Germline V gene data show CDR1 as GTSNPN and CDR2 as SVGIG (reference sequence). The CDR3 region has the DNA TGTGCCTGTACGCCGGGACAGGGGACTTCACCCCTCCACTTT. It codes for CACTPGQGTSPLHF.

This clonotype was seen many times. The chain recombines TRBV5-1 with TRBJ2-1; the D is unclear. Trimming removed 0 bases at V and 9 bases at J, with 10 bases between. CDR3 length: 13 residues. Germline V gives CDR1 SGHRS, CDR2 YFSETQ. DNA for the CDR3: TGCGCCAGCAGCTTGGCCGTAACACCTGAGCAGTTCTTC. Protein: CASSLAVTPEQFF.

This clonotype appeared many times. The chain recombines TRBV27 with TRBJ2-5, with a weak D call TRBD2 (5 bases). The CDR3 loop spans 16 amino acids. Germline V gene sequence: CDR1 MNHEY, CDR2 SMNVEV (reference sequence). V dropped 1 base and J dropped 1 base, with 13 bases sitting between them. As DNA, the CDR3 is TGTGCCAGCAGTTTATTGGGTCCCCGGGGCCAAGAGACCCAGTACTTC. Translating gives CASSLLGPRGQETQYF.

Ten or more counts support this clonotype. The V and J genes are TRBV18 and TRBJ2-5; the D is unclear. Trimming stripped 6 bases from V and 5 bases from J, with 22 bases between. CDR3 size: 16 residues. CDR1 and CDR2 (germline): KGHSH, LQKENI. The CDR3 protein is CASSLTLTTGGETQYF. CDR3 nucleotides: TGTGCCAGCTCCCTCACCTTGACGACCGGTGGGGAGACCCAGTACTTC. Full variable domain (outside the CDR3, taken from reference TRBV18 and TRBJ2-5): NAGVMQNPRHLVRRRGQEARLRCSPMKGHSHVYWYRQLPEEGLKFMVYLQKENIIDESGMPKERFSAEFPKEGPSILRIQQVVRGDSAAYFCASSLTLTTGGETQYFGPGTRLLVL.

This clonotype was picked up a small number of times. This chain uses TRBV13 with TRBJ1-6; perhaps TRBD1 as D (6 bases). Germline CDR1 and CDR2: PRHDT and FYEKMQ (reference sequence). V lost 4 bases, J lost 7 bases, and 17 bases lay in between. The CDR3 is made up of 16 amino acids. CDR3 sequence (DNA): TGTGCCAGCAGCTCCGATGGGGGACACGTCAATTCACCCCTCCACTTT. It is translated as CASSSDGGHVNSPLHF.

This clonotype was recorded many times. This sequence joins TRBV27 and TRBJ1-2, with a weak D call TRBD1 (5 bases). Germline V gives CDR1 MNHEY, CDR2 SMNVEV (reference sequence). This CDR3 is built from 14 residues. Trimming stripped 4 bases from V and 4 bases from J, with 13 bases between. The CDR3 nucleotides are TGTGCCAGCAGTTACCAGGGCGTAGGCTATGGCTACACCTTC. Protein sequence: CASSYQGVGYGYTF.

This clonotype was observed at least ten times. The DNA of the CDR3 is TGTGCCAGCAGGGGGACCGCGGGAGCTTTCTTT. This gives the protein CASRGTAGAFF. This rearrangement joins TRBV6-1 to TRBJ1-1; weak D call: TRBD1 (5 bases). The germline CDR1 and CDR2 sequences are MNHNS and SASEGT. V shed 6 bases and J shed 10 bases, with 12 bases lying between them. The CDR3 consists of 11 residues.

This clonotype was detected ten times or more. The rearrangement joins TRBV2 to TRBJ2-7; D may be TRBD1 or TRBD2 (5 bases each). The CDR3 covers 13 residues. The V end lost 6 bases, the J end lost 5 bases, and 14 bases lay between the germline ends. CDR1 and CDR2 from the germline V gene are SNHLY and FYNNEI. The CDR3 region is CASRRVGTNEQYF. The CDR3 DNA reads TGTGCCAGCAGGAGGGTCGGGACGAACGAGCAGTACTTC.

The sample holds many counts of this clonotype. V gene TRBV7-2 combines with J gene TRBJ2-1; D may be TRBD2 (5 bases). V was trimmed by 3 bases and J by 6 bases, leaving 12 bases between them. Per germline, CDR1 SGHTA and CDR2 FQGNSA. This CDR3 has 14 amino acids. The CDR3 DNA reads as TGTGCCAGCAGCTTTGGCGGGTTGGGCAATGAGCAGTTCTTC. This encodes CASSFGGLGNEQFF.

This chain uses TRBV5-1 with TRBJ2-5; 12 nucleotides line up with TRBD2. Germline trimming cut 3 bases from V and 5 bases from J; bases unmatched to any gene: 11. The CDR3 runs 17 residues. Germline V gene lookup returns CDR1 SGHRS and CDR2 YFSETQ. The CDR3 DNA follows: TGCGCCAGCAGCTCCGCTCTACTAGCGGGGGGTGTGGAGACCCAGTACTTC. It translates to CASSSALLAGGVETQYF. The variable domain in full, completed from reference TRBV5-1 and TRBJ2-5, reads KAGVTQTPRYLIKTRGQQVTLSCSPISGHRSVSWYQQTPGQGLQFLFEYFSETQRNKGNFPGRFSGRQFSNSRSEMNVSTLELGDSALYLCASSSALLAGGVETQYFGPGTRLLVL.

This clonotype was detected ten times or more. The V gene is TRBV28, the J gene TRBJ2-7; 7 bases match TRBD1. CDR3 length: 14 residues. Germline assignment: CDR1 MDHEN and CDR2 SYDVKM. J gave up 3 bases and V 2 bases, and 4 bases lay outside the gene matches. CDR3 loop: CASSLTGVFYEQYF. In DNA form, the CDR3 reads TGTGCCAGCAGTTTAACAGGGGTCTTCTACGAGCAGTACTTC.

In its sample, this clonotype was seen many times. This chain uses TRBV2 with TRBJ2-5, with D unclear. The length of the CDR3 is 15 residues. V lost 7 bases to trimming and J lost 2 bases, with 17 bases between them. Germline values: CDR1 SNHLY, CDR2 FYNNEI. CDR3 amino acids: CASINGKDGQETQYF. Written as DNA, the CDR3 is TGTGCCAGCATCAATGGTAAAGATGGGCAAGAGACCCAGTACTTC.

This clonotype turned up a few times. The chain is built from TRBV28 and TRBJ2-7; no definite D call. V was shortened by 4 bases and J by 6 bases, with 19 bases between the two germline ends. The CDR3 sequence is 15 residues long. Germline-derived CDR1 and CDR2 are MDHEN and SYDVKM. CDR3 coding DNA: TGTGCCAGCAGTTCATTGGGGTTTCTGGACGGCGAGCAGTACTTC. It yields the protein CASSSLGFLDGEQYF.

This clonotype was detected ten times or more. The chain couples TRBV5-1 to TRBJ2-1, with D possibly TRBD1 on 6 matching bases. Germline CDR1 reads SGHRS; CDR2 reads YFSETQ. Trimming took off 0 bases at V and 4 bases at J, with 20 bases between the two ends. The CDR3 has 18 residues. The CDR3 is CASSLETLGARPYNEQFF. DNA for the CDR3: TGCGCCAGCAGCTTGGAAACCCTGGGGGCGAGGCCATACAATGAGCAGTTCTTC.